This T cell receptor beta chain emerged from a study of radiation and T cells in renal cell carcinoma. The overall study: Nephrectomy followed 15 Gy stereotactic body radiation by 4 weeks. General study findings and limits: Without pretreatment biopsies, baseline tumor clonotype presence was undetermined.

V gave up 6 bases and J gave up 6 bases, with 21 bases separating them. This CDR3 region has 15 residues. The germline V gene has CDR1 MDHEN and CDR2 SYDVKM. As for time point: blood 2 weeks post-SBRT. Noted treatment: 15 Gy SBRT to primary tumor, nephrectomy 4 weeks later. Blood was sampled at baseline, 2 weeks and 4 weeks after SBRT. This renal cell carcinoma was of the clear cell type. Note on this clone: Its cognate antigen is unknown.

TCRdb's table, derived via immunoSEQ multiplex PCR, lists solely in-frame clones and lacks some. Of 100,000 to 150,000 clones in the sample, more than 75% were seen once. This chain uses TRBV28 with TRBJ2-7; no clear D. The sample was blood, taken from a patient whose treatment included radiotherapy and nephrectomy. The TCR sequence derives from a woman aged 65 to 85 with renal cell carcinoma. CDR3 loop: CASSQTNGPRPEQYF. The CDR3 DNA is TGTGCCAGCAGCCAGACAAACGGACCCAGGCCCGAGCAGTACTTC.